Below, 7 T cell receptor beta chains from the same sample are listed, as sequenced in a study of blood T cell repertoires in COVID-19. Clones were sequenced by immunoSEQ multiplex PCR, and TCRdb holds only the in-frame ones, with some missing. The sample yields under 200,000 clones, 90% to 95% seen once. The specimen sequenced was peripheral blood. The source is a man between 45 and 60 years old with acute or convalescent COVID-19.

J is TRBJ1-4 and V is TRBV7-2, with 7 bases identical to TRBD1. Trimming removed 5 bases from V and 8 bases from J; junction bases left unmatched: 11. Looked up from germline, CDR1 is SGHTA and CDR2 is FQGNSA. This CDR3 region has 15 residues. The CDR3 region has the DNA TGTGCCAGCAGCAATTCGGGACAGTCGGTGGAAAAACTGTTTTTT. It codes for CASSNSGQSVEKLFF.

This rearrangement joins TRBV5-4 to TRBJ1-6, with a weak D call TRBD1 (5 bases). Trimming left V 4 bases short and J 10 bases short, with 15 bases between. The CDR3 is made up of 14 amino acids. Germline lookup yields CDR1 SGHNT and CDR2 YYREEE (reference sequence). CDR3 sequence reads: CASSPAGIESPLHF. CDR3 bases: TGTGCCAGCAGCCCCGCAGGGATCGAATCACCCCTCCACTTT.

The J gene is TRBJ1-4, the V gene TRBV18, with D uncertain. Germline V lookup: CDR1 KGHSH, CDR2 LQKENI. This CDR3 contains 13 residues. The V and J ends lost 1 base and 6 bases respectively, with 6 bases between them. In nucleotides, the CDR3 is TGTGCCAGCTCACCACTGGAGGATGAAAAACTGTTTTTT. Translating gives CASSPLEDEKLFF.

The V and J genes are TRBV28 and TRBJ1-4, with D unresolved. V dropped 4 bases and J dropped 7 bases, with 4 bases sitting between them. The CDR3 contains 11 residues. Germline V gene sequence: CDR1 MDHEN, CDR2 SYDVKM. CDR3 sequence reads: CASSSLEKLFF. The CDR3 nucleotides are TGTGCCAGCAGTTCCCTTGAAAAACTGTTTTTT. Combining the CDR3 with reference TRBV28 and TRBJ1-4 gives the whole variable domain DVKVTQSSRYLVKRTGEKVFLECVQDMDHENMFWYRQDPGLGLRLIYFSYDVKMKEKGDIPEGYSVSREKKERFSLILESASTNQTSMYLCASSSLEKLFFGSGTQLSVL.

This chain joins TRBV28 and TRBJ2-3; the D gene is possibly TRBD2 (7 bases). The germline V gene encodes CDR1 MDHEN and CDR2 SYDVKM. The CDR3 runs 15 residues. V was shortened by 8 bases and J by 0 bases, with 15 bases between the two germline ends. For the CDR3, the DNA is TGTGCCAGCTCCGGGGCGGGGGCGAGCACAGATACGCAGTATTTT. Translating it yields CASSGAGASTDTQYF.

The chain couples TRBV28 to TRBJ1-2; 7 nucleotides agree with TRBD1. The length of the CDR3 is 13 residues. The ends lost 6 bases at V and 4 bases at J; junction bases unmatched: 5. Germline lookup yields CDR1 MDHEN and CDR2 SYDVKM. The CDR3 loop reads CASSLTGIYGYTF. The CDR3 DNA follows: TGTGCCAGCAGCCTGACAGGGATCTATGGCTACACCTTC.

The V and J genes are TRBV2 and TRBJ1-5; 7 bases line up with TRBD1. Germline V gene data show CDR1 as SNHLY and CDR2 as FYNNEI. This CDR3 has 15 residues. The ends lost 3 bases at V and 1 base at J; junction bases unmatched: 3. CDR3 in DNA: TGTGCCAGCAGTGAGGAGGGGGCGAGCAATCAGCCCCAGCATTTT. Its translation is CASSEEGASNQPQHF.